Given below is one T cell receptor beta chain in context. The sample has other DNA sequences that encode this CDR3 too. With 6 bases removed from V and 6 bases from J, the gap between germline ends came to 11 bases. The CDR3 consists of 13 residues. Germline assignment: CDR1 MNHEY and CDR2 SVGAGI. This entry comes from a study of shared clonotypes between healthy human individuals. Generated by immunoSEQ multiplex PCR, the TCRdb table keeps only in-frame clones and is missing some. The profile covers roughly 2 million clones, with around 95% appearing a single time and around 0.13% taken by the ten largest.

This sequence was found in a man aged 18 to 30 in good health. The chain employs TRBV6-5 and TRBJ2-2, with D perhaps matching TRBD2 (7 bases). Material for sequencing was naive CD4+ T cells sorted from blood. The subset denotes: CD45RA+ positively selected. CDR3 residues: CASSRGGAGELFF. CDR3 nucleotides: TGTGCCAGCAGCCGAGGGGGGGCCGGGGAGCTGTTTTTT.